This T cell receptor (beta chain) was identified in a study of untreated major depressive disorder. Measured with immunoSEQ multiplex PCR; TCRdb has only the in-frame clones, and not every one. The sample records 20,000 to 25,000 clones, just under 95% being singletons. Germline values: CDR1 SGHTA, CDR2 FQGTGA. This CDR3 has 14 amino acids. V was cut by 1 base and J by 4 bases, with 10 bases left in between. The sequencing input was CD4+ T cells from PBMCs. The receptor was isolated from a man aged 25-40 years in good health. The gene calls are TRBV7-3 and TRBJ1-2; no clear D gene. CDR3 in DNA: TGTGCCAGCAGCTTAATTGCAGGCCCCTATGGCTACACCTTC. As protein: CASSLIAGPYGYTF.